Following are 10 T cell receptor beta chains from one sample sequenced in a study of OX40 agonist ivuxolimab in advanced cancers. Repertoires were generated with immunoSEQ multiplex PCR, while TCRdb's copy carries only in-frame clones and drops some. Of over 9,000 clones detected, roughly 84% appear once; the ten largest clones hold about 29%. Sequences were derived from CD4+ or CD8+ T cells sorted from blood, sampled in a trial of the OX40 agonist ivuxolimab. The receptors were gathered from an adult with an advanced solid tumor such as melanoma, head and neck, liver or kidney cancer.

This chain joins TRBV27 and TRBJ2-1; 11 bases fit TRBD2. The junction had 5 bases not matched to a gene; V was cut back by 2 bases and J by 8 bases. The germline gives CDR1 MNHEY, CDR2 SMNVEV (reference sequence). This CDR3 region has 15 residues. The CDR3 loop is CASSLMLAGGDEQFF. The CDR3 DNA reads TGTGCCAGCAGTTTAATGCTAGCGGGAGGCGATGAGCAGTTCTTC.

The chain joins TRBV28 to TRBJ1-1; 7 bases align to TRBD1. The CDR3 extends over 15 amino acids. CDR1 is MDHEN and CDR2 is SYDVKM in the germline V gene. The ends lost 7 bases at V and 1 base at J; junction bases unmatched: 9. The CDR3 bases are TGTGCCAGCATCGAGACCGGGACAGCGAACACTGAAGCTTTCTTT. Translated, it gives CASIETGTANTEAFF. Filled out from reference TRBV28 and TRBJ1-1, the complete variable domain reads DVKVTQSSRYLVKRTGEKVFLECVQDMDHENMFWYRQDPGLGLRLIYFSYDVKMKEKGDIPEGYSVSREKKERFSLILESASTNQTSMYLCASIETGTANTEAFFGQGTRLTVV.

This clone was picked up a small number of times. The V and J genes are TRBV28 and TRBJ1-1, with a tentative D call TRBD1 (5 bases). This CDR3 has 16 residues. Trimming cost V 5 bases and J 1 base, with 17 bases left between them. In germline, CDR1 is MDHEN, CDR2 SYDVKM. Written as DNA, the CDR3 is TGTGCCAGCAGTCGACGGGGCGGGCTTAGGAACACTGAAGCTTTCTTT. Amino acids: CASSRRGGLRNTEAFF.

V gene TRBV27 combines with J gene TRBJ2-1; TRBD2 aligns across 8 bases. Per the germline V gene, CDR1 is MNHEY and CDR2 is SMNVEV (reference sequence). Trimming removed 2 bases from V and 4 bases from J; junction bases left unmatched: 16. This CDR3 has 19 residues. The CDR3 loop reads CASSLPIPPGTSAYNEQFF. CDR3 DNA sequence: TGTGCCAGCAGTTTACCAATCCCCCCGGGGACTAGTGCATACAATGAGCAGTTCTTC.

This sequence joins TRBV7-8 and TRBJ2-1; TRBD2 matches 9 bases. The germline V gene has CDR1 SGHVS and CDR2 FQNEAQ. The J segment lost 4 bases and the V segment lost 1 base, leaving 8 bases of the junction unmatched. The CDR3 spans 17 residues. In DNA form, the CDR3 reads TGTGCCAGCAGCTTAGTTAGCGGGAGTTGGGGTTACAATGAGCAGTTCTTC. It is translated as CASSLVSGSWGYNEQFF.

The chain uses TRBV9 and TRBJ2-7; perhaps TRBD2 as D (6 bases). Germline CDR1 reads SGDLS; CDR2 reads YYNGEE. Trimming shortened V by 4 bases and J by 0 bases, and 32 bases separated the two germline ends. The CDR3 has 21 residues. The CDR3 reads CASSHSREAAGQGPNSYEQYF. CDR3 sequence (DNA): TGTGCCAGCAGCCACAGTCGAGAGGCAGCGGGCCAGGGCCCTAACTCCTACGAGCAGTACTTC.

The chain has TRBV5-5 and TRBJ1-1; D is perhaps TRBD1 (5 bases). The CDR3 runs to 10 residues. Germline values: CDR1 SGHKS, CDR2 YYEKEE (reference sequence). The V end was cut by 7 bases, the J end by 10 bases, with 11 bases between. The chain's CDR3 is CASHHGGAFF. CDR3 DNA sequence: TGTGCCAGCCACCACGGGGGAGCTTTCTTT.

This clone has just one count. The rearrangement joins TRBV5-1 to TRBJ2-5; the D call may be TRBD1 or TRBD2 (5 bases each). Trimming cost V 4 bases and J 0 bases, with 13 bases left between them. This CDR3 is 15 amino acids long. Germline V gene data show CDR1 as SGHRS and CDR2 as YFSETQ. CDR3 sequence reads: CASSNRDLNQETQYF. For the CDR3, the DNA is TGCGCCAGCAGCAACCGGGACCTCAACCAAGAGACCCAGTACTTC.

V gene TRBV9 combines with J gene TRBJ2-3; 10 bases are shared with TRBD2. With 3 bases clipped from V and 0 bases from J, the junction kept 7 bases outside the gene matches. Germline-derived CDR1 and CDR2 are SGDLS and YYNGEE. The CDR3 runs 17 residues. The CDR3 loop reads CASSDRLAGVSTDTQYF. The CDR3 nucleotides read TGTGCCAGCAGCGACCGCCTAGCGGGAGTCAGCACAGATACGCAGTATTTT.

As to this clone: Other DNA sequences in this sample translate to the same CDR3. The CDR3 DNA reads as TGTGCCAGCAGTCCCAACTACGAGCAGTACTTC. Translating it yields CASSPNYEQYF. The chain uses TRBV28 and TRBJ2-7, with D unresolved. The CDR3 runs to 11 residues. V lost 5 bases to trimming and J lost 3 bases, with 5 bases between them. The germline V gene encodes CDR1 MDHEN and CDR2 SYDVKM.